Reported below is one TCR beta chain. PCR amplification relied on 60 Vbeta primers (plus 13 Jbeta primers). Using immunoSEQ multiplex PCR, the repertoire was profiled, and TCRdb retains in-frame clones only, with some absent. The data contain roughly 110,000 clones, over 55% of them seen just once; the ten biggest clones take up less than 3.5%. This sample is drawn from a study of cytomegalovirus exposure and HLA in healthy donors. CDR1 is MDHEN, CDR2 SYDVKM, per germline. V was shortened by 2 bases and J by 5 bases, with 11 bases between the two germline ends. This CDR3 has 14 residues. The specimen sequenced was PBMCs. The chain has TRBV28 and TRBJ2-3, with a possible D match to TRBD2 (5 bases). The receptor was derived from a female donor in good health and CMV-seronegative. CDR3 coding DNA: TGTGCCAGCAGTTTACTCCCGGCGGGAGATACGCAGTATTTT. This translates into CASSLLPAGDTQYF. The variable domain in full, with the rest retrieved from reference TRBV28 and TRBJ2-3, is DVKVTQSSRYLVKRTGEKVFLECVQDMDHENMFWYRQDPGLGLRLIYFSYDVKMKEKGDIPEGYSVSREKKERFSLILESASTNQTSMYLCASSLLPAGDTQYFGPGTRLTVL.